One TCR beta chain is described in this entry. The antigen is unknown. This specimen belongs to a study of human T cells and chemical hapten exposure. Overall study results and limits: Compared with pre-sensitization or healthy control sets, expanded TCRs clustered more. PT1 expanded TCR numbers rose with patch test score.

MiXCR, run by TCRdb on the RACE reads, gives a single entry per CDR3 protein. Here the sample spans 85,000 to 100,000 distinct CDR3 sequences, 9.5% to 12% being singletons. Stated time point: patch test 2, 6 weeks after DPC sensitization. Treatment denoted: therapeutic diphenylcyclopropenone sensitization with weekly scalp DPC. The CDR3 sequence is 15 residues long. The germline V gene has CDR1 MNHEY and CDR2 SVGAGI. The V end lost 2 bases, the J end lost 4 bases, and 14 bases lay between the germline ends. The sample in question was whole blood, obtained in connection with sensitization to the hapten diphenylcyclopropenone (DPC). The chain has TRBV6-5 and TRBJ1-1; D possibly corresponds to TRBD1 (5 bases). This clonotype originated in a man in his forties with alopecia areata. Some clones in this sample may be carry-over from other donors' samples. The CDR3 protein is CASSYQQGMGTEAFF. CDR3 nucleotide sequence: TGTGCCAGCAGTTACCAGCAGGGAATGGGCACTGAAGCTTTCTTT.